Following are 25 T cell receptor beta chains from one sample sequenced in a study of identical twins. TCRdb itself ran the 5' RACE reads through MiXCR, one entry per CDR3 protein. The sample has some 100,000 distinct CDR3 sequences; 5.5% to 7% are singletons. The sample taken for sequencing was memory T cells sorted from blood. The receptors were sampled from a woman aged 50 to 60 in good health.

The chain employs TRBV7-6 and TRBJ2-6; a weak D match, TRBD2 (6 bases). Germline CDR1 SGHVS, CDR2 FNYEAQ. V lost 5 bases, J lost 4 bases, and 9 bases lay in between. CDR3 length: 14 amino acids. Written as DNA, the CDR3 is TGTGCCAGCAGCCCTGCGGGGGGGGCCAACGTCCTGACTTTC. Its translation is CASSPAGGANVLTF.

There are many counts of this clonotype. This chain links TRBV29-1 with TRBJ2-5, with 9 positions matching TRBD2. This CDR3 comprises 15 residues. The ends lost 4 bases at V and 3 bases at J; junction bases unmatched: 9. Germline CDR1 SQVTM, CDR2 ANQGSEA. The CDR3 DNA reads TGCAGCGTTGCTGGAATCGGCGGGAGGGAAGAGACCCAGTACTTC. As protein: CSVAGIGGREETQYF.

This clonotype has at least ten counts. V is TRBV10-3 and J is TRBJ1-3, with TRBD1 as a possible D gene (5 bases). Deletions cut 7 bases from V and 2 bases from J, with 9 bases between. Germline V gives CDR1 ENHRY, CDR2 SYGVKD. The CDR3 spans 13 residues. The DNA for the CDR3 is TGTGCCATCAATCGGGGCGCTGGAAACACCATATATTTT. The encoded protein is CAINRGAGNTIYF.

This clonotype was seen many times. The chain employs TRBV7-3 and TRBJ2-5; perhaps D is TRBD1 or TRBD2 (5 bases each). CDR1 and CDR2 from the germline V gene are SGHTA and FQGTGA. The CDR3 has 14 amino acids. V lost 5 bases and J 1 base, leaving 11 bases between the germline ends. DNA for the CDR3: TGTGCCAGCAGCCCCTCCGGGACCCAAGAGACCCAGTACTTC. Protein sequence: CASSPSGTQETQYF.

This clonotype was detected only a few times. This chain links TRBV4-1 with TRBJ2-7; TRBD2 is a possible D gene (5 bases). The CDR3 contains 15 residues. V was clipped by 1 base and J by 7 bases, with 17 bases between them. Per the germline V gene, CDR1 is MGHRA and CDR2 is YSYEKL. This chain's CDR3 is CASSQVGLALWEQYF. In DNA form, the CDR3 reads TGCGCCAGCAGCCAAGTAGGGCTAGCCCTGTGGGAGCAGTACTTC.

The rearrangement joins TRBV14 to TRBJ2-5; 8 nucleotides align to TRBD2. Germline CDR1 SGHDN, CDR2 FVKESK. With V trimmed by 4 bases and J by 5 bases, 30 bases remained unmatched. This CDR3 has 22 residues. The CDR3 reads CASSRVRFPRKLGSGSRETQYF. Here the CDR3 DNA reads TGTGCCAGCAGCCGAGTCCGATTTCCTAGGAAGTTGGGAAGCGGGAGTAGGGAGACCCAGTACTTC.

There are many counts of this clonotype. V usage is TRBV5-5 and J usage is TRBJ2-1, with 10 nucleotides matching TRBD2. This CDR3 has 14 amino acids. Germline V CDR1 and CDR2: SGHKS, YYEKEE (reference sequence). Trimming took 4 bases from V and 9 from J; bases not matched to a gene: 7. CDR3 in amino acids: CASSAVAGGGEQFF. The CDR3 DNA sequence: TGTGCCAGCAGCGCGGTAGCGGGAGGTGGTGAGCAGTTCTTC.

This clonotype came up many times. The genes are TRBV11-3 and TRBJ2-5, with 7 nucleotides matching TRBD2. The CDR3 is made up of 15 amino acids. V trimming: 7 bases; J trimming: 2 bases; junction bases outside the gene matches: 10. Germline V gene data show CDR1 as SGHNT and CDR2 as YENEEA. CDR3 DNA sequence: TGTGCCAGCACCCCGGGTCTAGCGGATCAAGAGACCCAGTACTTC. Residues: CASTPGLADQETQYF.

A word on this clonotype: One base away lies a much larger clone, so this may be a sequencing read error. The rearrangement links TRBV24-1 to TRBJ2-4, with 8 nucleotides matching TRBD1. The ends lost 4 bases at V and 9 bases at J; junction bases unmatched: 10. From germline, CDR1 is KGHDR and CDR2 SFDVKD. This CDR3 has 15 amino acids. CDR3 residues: CATSDPGQAGSIQYF. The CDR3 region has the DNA TGTGCCACCAGTGACCCGGGACAGGCTGGAAGCATTCAGTACTTC.

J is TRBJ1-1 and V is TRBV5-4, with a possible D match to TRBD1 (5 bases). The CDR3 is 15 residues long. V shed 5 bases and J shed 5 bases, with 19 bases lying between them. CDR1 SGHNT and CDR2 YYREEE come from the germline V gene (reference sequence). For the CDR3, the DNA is TGTGCCAGCAGTCGTCCGGGACCCATTGGGACTGAAGCTTTCTTT. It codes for CASSRPGPIGTEAFF.

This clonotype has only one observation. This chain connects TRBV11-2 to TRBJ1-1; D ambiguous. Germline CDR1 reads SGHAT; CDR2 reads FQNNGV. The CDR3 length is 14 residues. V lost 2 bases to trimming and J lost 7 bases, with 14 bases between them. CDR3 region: CASSLMRARGEAFF. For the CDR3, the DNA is TGTGCCAGCAGCTTAATGCGGGCGCGGGGTGAAGCTTTCTTT.

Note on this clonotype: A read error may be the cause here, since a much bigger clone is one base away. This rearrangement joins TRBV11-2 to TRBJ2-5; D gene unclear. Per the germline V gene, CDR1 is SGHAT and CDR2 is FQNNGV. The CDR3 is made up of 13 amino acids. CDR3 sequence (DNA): TGTGCCAGCAGCCCCCTGGCCCAAGAGGCCCAGTACTTC. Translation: CASSPLAQEAQYF.

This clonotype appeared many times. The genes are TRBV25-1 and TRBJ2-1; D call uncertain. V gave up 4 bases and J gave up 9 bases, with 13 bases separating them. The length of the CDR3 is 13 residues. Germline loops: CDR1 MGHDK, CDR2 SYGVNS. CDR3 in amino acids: CASSADPLPEQFF. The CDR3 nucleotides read TGTGCCAGCAGTGCTGATCCCCTCCCTGAGCAGTTCTTC.

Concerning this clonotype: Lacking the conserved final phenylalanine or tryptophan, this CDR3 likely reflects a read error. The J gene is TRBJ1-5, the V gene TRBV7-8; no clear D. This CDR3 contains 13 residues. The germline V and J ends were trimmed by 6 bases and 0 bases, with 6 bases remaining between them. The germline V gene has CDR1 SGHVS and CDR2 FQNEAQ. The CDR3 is CASRLYSNQPQHS. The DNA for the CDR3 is TGTGCCAGCAGGCTTTATAGCAATCAGCCCCAGCATTCT.

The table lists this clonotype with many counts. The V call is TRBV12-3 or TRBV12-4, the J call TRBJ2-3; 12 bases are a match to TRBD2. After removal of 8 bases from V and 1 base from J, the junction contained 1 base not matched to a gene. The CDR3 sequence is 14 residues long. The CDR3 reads CASRTSGGTDTQYF. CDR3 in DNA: TGTGCCAGCCGGACTAGCGGGGGCACAGATACGCAGTATTTT.

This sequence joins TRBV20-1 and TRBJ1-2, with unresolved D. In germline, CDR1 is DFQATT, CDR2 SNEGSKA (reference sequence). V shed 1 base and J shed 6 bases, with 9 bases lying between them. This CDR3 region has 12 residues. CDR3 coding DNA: TGCAGTGCTAGAGTCGGGGTGGATGGCTACACCTTC. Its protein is CSARVGVDGYTF.

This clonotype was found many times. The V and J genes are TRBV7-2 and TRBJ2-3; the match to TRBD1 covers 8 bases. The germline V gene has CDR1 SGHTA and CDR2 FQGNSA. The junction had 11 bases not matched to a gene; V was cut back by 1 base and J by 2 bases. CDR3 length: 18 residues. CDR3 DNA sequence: TGTGCCAGCAGCTTAGTGGCGGCGGCCAGGGGGCACACAGATACGCAGTATTTT. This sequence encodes CASSLVAAARGHTDTQYF.

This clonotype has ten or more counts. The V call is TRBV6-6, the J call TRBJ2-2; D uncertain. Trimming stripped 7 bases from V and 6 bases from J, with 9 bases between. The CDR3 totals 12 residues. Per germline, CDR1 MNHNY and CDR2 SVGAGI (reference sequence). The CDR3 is CASTLLPGELFF. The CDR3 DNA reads TGTGCCAGCACCCTTCTACCCGGGGAGCTGTTTTTT.

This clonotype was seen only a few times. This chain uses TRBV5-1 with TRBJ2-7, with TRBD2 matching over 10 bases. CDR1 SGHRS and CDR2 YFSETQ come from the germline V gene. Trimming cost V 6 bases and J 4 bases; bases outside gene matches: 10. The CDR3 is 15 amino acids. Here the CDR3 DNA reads TGCGCCAGCACCCCGGGCGATAGCGGGAGGTACGAGCAGTACTTC. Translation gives CASTPGDSGRYEQYF.

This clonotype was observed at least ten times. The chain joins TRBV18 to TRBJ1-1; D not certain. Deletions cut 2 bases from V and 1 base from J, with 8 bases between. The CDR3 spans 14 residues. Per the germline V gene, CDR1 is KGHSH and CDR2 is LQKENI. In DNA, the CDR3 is TGTGCCAGCTCACCAATGATGGCGAACACTGAAGCTTTCTTT. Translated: CASSPMMANTEAFF.

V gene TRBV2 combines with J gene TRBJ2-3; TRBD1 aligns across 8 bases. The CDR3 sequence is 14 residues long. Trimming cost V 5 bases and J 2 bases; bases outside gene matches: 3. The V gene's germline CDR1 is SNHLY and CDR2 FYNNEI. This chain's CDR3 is CASSQGAFTDTQYF. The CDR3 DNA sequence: TGTGCCAGCAGTCAGGGGGCCTTCACAGATACGCAGTATTTT.

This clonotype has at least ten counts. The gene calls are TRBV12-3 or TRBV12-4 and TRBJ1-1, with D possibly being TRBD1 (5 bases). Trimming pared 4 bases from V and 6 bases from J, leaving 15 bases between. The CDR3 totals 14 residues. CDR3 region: CASSSGALWAEAFF. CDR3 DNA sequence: TGTGCCAGCAGTTCCGGGGCCCTTTGGGCTGAAGCTTTCTTT.

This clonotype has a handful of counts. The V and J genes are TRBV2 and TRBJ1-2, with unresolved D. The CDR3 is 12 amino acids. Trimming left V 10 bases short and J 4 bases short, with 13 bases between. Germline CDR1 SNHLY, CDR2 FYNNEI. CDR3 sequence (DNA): TGTGCCACCACGCTGGGAGGCTATGGCTACACCTTC. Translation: CATTLGGYGYTF.

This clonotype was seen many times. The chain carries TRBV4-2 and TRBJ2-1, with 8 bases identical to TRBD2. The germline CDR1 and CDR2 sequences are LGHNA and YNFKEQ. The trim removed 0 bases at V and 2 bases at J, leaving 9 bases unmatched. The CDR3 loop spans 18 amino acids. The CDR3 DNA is TGTGCCAGCAGCCAAGAGGGTGTTAGCGGGATCCCCTACAATGAGCAGTTCTTC. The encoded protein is CASSQEGVSGIPYNEQFF.

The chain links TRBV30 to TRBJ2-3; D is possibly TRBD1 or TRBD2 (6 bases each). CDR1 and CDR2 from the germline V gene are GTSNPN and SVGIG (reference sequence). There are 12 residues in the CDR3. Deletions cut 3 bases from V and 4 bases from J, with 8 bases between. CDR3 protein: CAWRGGADTQYF. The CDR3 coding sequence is TGTGCCTGGAGGGGGGGCGCAGATACGCAGTATTTT. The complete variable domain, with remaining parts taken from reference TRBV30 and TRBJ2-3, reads SQTIHQWPATLVQPVGSPLSLECTVEGTSNPNLYWYRQAAGRGLQLLFYSVGIGQISSEVPQNLSASRPQDRQFILSSKKLLLSDSGFYLCAWRGGADTQYFGPGTRLTVL.